Shown below are 21 T cell receptor beta chains from a single sample sequenced in a study of vaccination effects on CD4 cells after COVID-19. Antigens for these TCRs are unknown. Profiled with immunoSEQ multiplex PCR; TCRdb holds only in-frame clones, not every one. The table lists 20,000 to 30,000 clones, approximately 62% of them singletons. After expansion with viral peptide pools in the ViraFEST assay, antigen-specific CD4+ T cells were sequenced. Subsequent to a culture period of roughly 11 days, CD4+ T cells were isolated. The person was diagnosed with PCR-confirmed SARS-CoV-2 infection between March and December 2020. The sequencing used CD4+ T cells from PBMCs cultured with SARS-CoV-2 spike peptides, collected before COVID-19 vaccination. The receptors shown here come from a human donor who had a prior SARS-CoV-2 infection.

The CDR3 DNA is TGTGCCAGCAAGCGAGCCGGGGAGCACACTGAAGCTTTCTTT. Translation gives CASKRAGEHTEAFF. This chain links TRBV2 with TRBJ1-1; D gene ambiguous. Germline CDR1 and CDR2: SNHLY and FYNNEI. Trimming took 7 bases from V and 3 from J, leaving 15 bases between them. The CDR3 covers 14 residues.

This rearrangement joins TRBV19 to TRBJ2-7; 10 nucleotides match TRBD1. CDR1 and CDR2 (germline): LNHDA, SQIVND (reference sequence). The V segment lost 4 bases and the J segment 2 bases; nucleotides outside the gene matches: 8. The CDR3 contains 16 residues. The CDR3: CASSKPPGQGTYEQYF. The CDR3 coding sequence is TGTGCCAGTAGTAAACCCCCGGGACAGGGGACCTACGAGCAGTACTTC.

This sequence joins TRBV9 and TRBJ1-1; perhaps TRBD1 as D (6 bases). This CDR3 is built from 14 residues. The germline V gene has CDR1 SGDLS and CDR2 YYNGEE. The ends were cut back, 1 base at V and 1 base at J, with 8 bases in the middle. CDR3: CASSVLGQNTEAFF. The CDR3 DNA is TGTGCCAGCAGCGTACTGGGACAGAACACTGAAGCTTTCTTT.

This clone was seen more than once but under ten times. This chain joins TRBV6-6 and TRBJ1-2; D unresolved. V was clipped by 5 bases and J by 2 bases, with 15 bases between them. Germline-derived CDR1 and CDR2 are MNHNY and SVGAGI (reference sequence). This CDR3 is built from 15 residues. In nucleotides, the CDR3 is TGTGCCAGCAGTGCTCCTGGAAAGGGAAACTATGGCTACACCTTC. Translation gives CASSAPGKGNYGYTF.

The chain joins TRBV6-2 or TRBV6-3 to TRBJ1-5; maybe TRBD1 (5 bases). V lost 3 bases and J lost 15, with 15 bases in between. Germline assignment: CDR1 MNHEY and CDR2 SVGEGT. The CDR3 has 12 residues. CDR3: CASSYFGTDLHF. As DNA, the CDR3 is TGTGCCAGCAGTTATTTCGGGACGGATTTGCATTTT.

The chain joins TRBV3-1 (or the pseudogene TRBV3-2) to TRBJ2-5, with TRBD1 identical over 7 bases. V was clipped by 4 bases and J by 2 bases; unmatched bases: 4. Germline-derived CDR1 and CDR2 are LGHDT and YNNKEL (reference sequence). The CDR3 has 14 amino acids. CDR3 nucleotide sequence: TGTGCCAGCAGCCTATTGACAGGGCAAGAGACCCAGTACTTC. It specifies CASSLLTGQETQYF.

The chain uses TRBV19 and TRBJ1-2, with 9 bases lining up with TRBD1. The CDR3 has 14 residues. V gave up 2 bases and J gave up 7 bases; unmatched junction bases: 5. CDR1 LNHDA and CDR2 SQIVND come from the germline V gene (reference sequence). CDR3 bases: TGTGCCAGTAGTATAACAGGGGGCGCAGGTGGCTACACCTTC. Its translation: CASSITGGAGGYTF.

This clone was seen a single time. The V call is TRBV19, the J call TRBJ1-6, with D possibly TRBD1 on 5 matching bases. This CDR3 region has 13 residues. Trimming shortened V by 7 bases and J by 5 bases, and 9 bases separated the two germline ends. Germline V gives CDR1 LNHDA, CDR2 SQIVND (reference sequence). Written as DNA, the CDR3 is TGTGCCAGTACAGACAGAAATAATTCACCCCTCCACTTT. This sequence encodes CASTDRNNSPLHF.

This clone was recorded a few times. This chain uses TRBV2 with TRBJ1-2; unclear D gene. The CDR3 length is 12 residues. Trimming shortened V by 2 bases and J by 4 bases, and 5 bases separated the two germline ends. Germline CDR1 SNHLY, CDR2 FYNNEI. CDR3 coding DNA: TGTGCCAGCAGTGAACTCGGCTATGGCTACACCTTC. Translating gives CASSELGYGYTF.

The genes are TRBV11-3 and TRBJ1-3, with D hard to call. Germline V CDR1 and CDR2: SGHNT, YENEEA. The CDR3 has 16 residues. V was shortened by 3 bases and J by 3 bases, with 15 bases between the two germline ends. CDR3 loop: CASSFGSSGLGNTIYF. The CDR3 region has the DNA TGTGCCAGCAGCTTTGGGTCCTCCGGACTTGGAAACACCATATATTTT.

The table lists this clone with a few counts. The genes are TRBV9 and TRBJ1-4, with D unclear. Trimming took off 0 bases at V and 6 bases at J, with 12 bases between the two ends. Germline assignment: CDR1 SGDLS and CDR2 YYNGEE. The CDR3 extends over 15 amino acids. The CDR3 region is CASSVGKESYEKLFF. The CDR3 bases are TGTGCCAGCAGCGTAGGGAAGGAGAGTTATGAAAAACTGTTTTTT.

The V and J genes are TRBV19 and TRBJ2-7; 11 nucleotides line up with TRBD2. V trimming: 7 bases; J trimming: 5 bases; junction bases outside the gene matches: 34. The germline gives CDR1 LNHDA, CDR2 SQIVND (reference sequence). CDR3 length equals 23 residues. The CDR3 region is CASTLTQLAGAEEASCGSHEQYF. DNA of the CDR3: TGTGCCAGTACCCTTACCCAACTAGCGGGAGCGGAGGAGGCTTCATGTGGTTCCCACGAGCAGTACTTC.

This rearrangement joins TRBV18 to TRBJ2-6, with 9 bases fitting TRBD1. There are 17 residues in the CDR3. Germline loops: CDR1 KGHSH, CDR2 LQKENI. V trimming: 2 bases; J trimming: 4 bases; junction bases outside the gene matches: 6. Here the CDR3 DNA reads TGTGCCAGCTCACCATTTACAGGGGGCTCCGGGGCCAACGTCCTGACTTTC. This gives the protein CASSPFTGGSGANVLTF.

CDR3 sequence: CASASRRWKAYEQYF. CDR3 nucleotide sequence: TGTGCCAGCGCTAGTCGTCGTTGGAAAGCCTACGAGCAGTACTTC. The chain recombines TRBV2 with TRBJ2-7; D unclear. The CDR3 has 15 residues. V was pared by 8 bases and J by 2 bases, with 19 bases between. CDR1 is SNHLY, CDR2 FYNNEI, per germline.

The chain links TRBV9 to TRBJ2-2; a possible D gene is TRBD2 (6 bases). This CDR3 is 19 amino acids long. Germline V CDR1 and CDR2: SGDLS, YYNGEE. The V gene lost 4 bases and the J gene lost 1 base, with 23 bases spanning the gap. In nucleotides, the CDR3 is TGTGCCAGCAGCTCCCCAATGAGGGACTTCAAATGGAACACCGGGGAGCTGTTTTTT. Amino acid sequence: CASSSPMRDFKWNTGELFF.

Only one count was recorded for this clone. The rearrangement links TRBV6-6 to TRBJ2-1; D might be TRBD2 (5 bases). In germline, CDR1 is MNHNY, CDR2 SVGAGI (reference sequence). This CDR3 is built from 13 residues. V was clipped by 5 bases and J by 2 bases, with 7 bases between them. In DNA, the CDR3 is TGTGCCAGCAGTGCCGGGGCCTACAATGAGCAGTTCTTC. As protein: CASSAGAYNEQFF.

This clone came up a few times. The chain's CDR3 is CAWSDVGTYSGANVLTF. The CDR3 DNA sequence: TGTGCCTGGAGTGATGTAGGGACCTACTCTGGGGCCAACGTCCTGACTTTC. The chain employs TRBV30 and TRBJ2-6; D may be TRBD1 or TRBD2 (5 bases each). CDR3 length: 17 residues. The V gene lost 1 base and the J gene lost 0 bases, with 13 bases spanning the gap. Germline CDR1 is GTSNPN and CDR2 is SVGIG (reference sequence). Full variable domain (outside the CDR3, taken from reference TRBV30 and TRBJ2-6): SQTIHQWPATLVQPVGSPLSLECTVEGTSNPNLYWYRQAAGRGLQLLFYSVGIGQISSEVPQNLSASRPQDRQFILSSKKLLLSDSGFYLCAWSDVGTYSGANVLTFGAGSRLTVL.

The chain has TRBV28 and TRBJ2-3, with D perhaps matching TRBD1 (6 bases). The CDR3 runs 13 residues. Deletions cut 2 bases from V and 6 bases from J, with 9 bases between. Germline V lookup: CDR1 MDHEN, CDR2 SYDVKM. This CDR3 is CASSLEGEDTQYF. The CDR3 bases are TGTGCCAGCAGTTTAGAGGGGGAGGATACGCAGTATTTT.

This chain uses TRBV19 with TRBJ1-5; no firm D call. CDR1 and CDR2 (germline): LNHDA, SQIVND (reference sequence). There are 16 residues in the CDR3. Trimming removed 9 bases from V and 0 bases from J, with 18 bases in between. CDR3 sequence: CASTETGVYSNQPQHF. Written as DNA, the CDR3 is TGTGCCAGCACTGAGACCGGAGTGTATAGCAATCAGCCCCAGCATTTT. Using reference TRBV19 and TRBJ1-5 for the parts outside the CDR3, the full variable domain is DGGITQSPKYLFRKEGQNVTLSCEQNLNHDAMYWYRQDPGQGLRLIYYSQIVNDFQKGDIAEGYSVSREKKESFPLTVTSAQKNPTAFYLCASTETGVYSNQPQHFGDGTRLSIL.

The chain has TRBV7-8 and TRBJ1-6; D might be TRBD1 (5 bases). The CDR3 covers 14 residues. The V and J ends lost 3 bases and 9 bases respectively, with 12 bases between them. Germline CDR1 is SGHVS and CDR2 is FQNEAQ. This CDR3 is CASSFRGGTSPLHF. The CDR3 DNA follows: TGTGCCAGCAGCTTTCGGGGGGGAACTTCACCCCTCCACTTT.

This clone has only a few counts. The rearrangement uses TRBV7-9 and TRBJ1-1; D gene uncertain. Between the trimmed V and J ends, which lost 5 bases and 0 bases, there was a span of 7 bases. The length of the CDR3 is 13 residues. Germline-derived CDR1 and CDR2 are SEHNR and FQNEAQ (reference sequence). This chain's CDR3 is CASSGNMNTEAFF. The CDR3 coding sequence is TGTGCCAGCAGCGGAAATATGAACACTGAAGCTTTCTTT.